The 27 T cell receptor beta chains below were found in one sample sequenced in a study of vaccination effects on CD4 cells after COVID-19. Assay: immunoSEQ multiplex PCR; the TCRdb copy retains only in-frame clones and omits some. This table holds 32,000 or so clones, around 63% found once. These TCRs' antigens remain unknown. The culture ran for around nine days before CD4+ T cells were isolated. This sample comprised CD4+ T cells from PBMCs cultured without peptide, obtained before COVID-19 vaccination. The receptor set was obtained from a human donor who received a COVID-19 vaccine.

The chain uses TRBV23-1 and TRBJ1-1; D is perhaps TRBD1 (6 bases). TRBV23-1 carries the ORF label, with uncertain function. Trimming removed 2 bases at V and 6 bases at J, with 19 bases between. The length of the CDR3 is 16 residues. CDR3 sequence reads: CASSQELTGLRAEAFF. The DNA of the CDR3 is TGCGCCAGCAGTCAAGAATTAACAGGGCTTCGGGCTGAAGCTTTCTTT.

The V and J genes are TRBV5-4 and TRBJ2-5; no reliable D call. Between the trimmed V and J ends, which lost 5 bases and 3 bases, there was a span of 8 bases. The CDR3 sequence is 12 residues long. Germline assignment: CDR1 SGHNT and CDR2 YYREEE (reference sequence). The CDR3 sequence is CASSSIKETQYF. The CDR3, as DNA: TGTGCCAGCAGTTCGATAAAAGAGACCCAGTACTTC.

The chain joins TRBV11-3 to TRBJ2-1; D is possibly TRBD1 or TRBD2 (7 bases each). CDR3 size: 15 residues. Germline V gene lookup returns CDR1 SGHNT and CDR2 YENEEA. Deletions cut 8 bases from V and 4 bases from J, with 18 bases between. As DNA, the CDR3 is TGTGCCAGCTCGAAGGGGGGGACAGAGTACAATGAGCAGTTCTTC. This codes for CASSKGGTEYNEQFF. Full variable domain (remainder filled in from reference TRBV11-3 and TRBJ2-1): EAGVVQSPRYKIIEKKQPVAFWCNPISGHNTLYWYLQNLGQGPELLIRYENEEAVDDSQLPKDRFSAERLKGVDSTLKIQPAELGDSAVYLCASSKGGTEYNEQFFGPGTRLTVL.

This clone was observed a handful of times. This chain links TRBV6-5 with TRBJ2-3, with TRBD2 matching over 10 bases. Germline V gene sequence: CDR1 MNHEY, CDR2 SVGAGI. This CDR3 spans 15 amino acids. With 6 bases clipped from V and 2 bases from J, the junction kept 5 bases outside the gene matches. The CDR3 is CASRETSGSTDTQYF. In nucleotides, the CDR3 is TGTGCCAGCAGGGAGACTAGCGGGTCCACAGATACGCAGTATTTT.

This chain joins TRBV19 and TRBJ1-5, with 7 bases identical to TRBD1. This CDR3 has 15 amino acids. Trimming cost V 4 bases and J 6 bases; bases outside gene matches: 9. The germline V gene has CDR1 LNHDA and CDR2 SQIVND (reference sequence). CDR3 DNA sequence: TGTGCCAGTAGTACCCAGACAGGGCATAGTCAGCCCCAGCATTTT. As protein: CASSTQTGHSQPQHF.

The gene calls are TRBV2 and TRBJ1-5; D unclear. The CDR3 sequence is 15 residues long. The germline V and J ends were trimmed by 6 bases and 0 bases, with 12 bases remaining between them. Germline CDR1 and CDR2: SNHLY and FYNNEI. The CDR3, as DNA: TGTGCCAGCAGCCCCTTTCGGGATAGCAATCAGCCCCAGCATTTT. Its translation: CASSPFRDSNQPQHF.

The chain uses TRBV6-4 and TRBJ1-5, with 8 positions matching TRBD1. With 9 bases clipped from V and 4 bases from J, the junction kept 8 bases outside the gene matches. The V gene's germline CDR1 is MRHNA and CDR2 SNTAGT. The CDR3 sequence is 14 residues long. CDR3 loop: CARRQGSTNQPQHF. CDR3 sequence (DNA): TGTGCCAGGAGACAGGGGTCCACTAATCAGCCCCAGCATTTT.

This CDR3 reads CASSPGTRQDEQYF. The CDR3 DNA reads TGTGCCAGCAGCCCCGGGACTAGACAGGACGAGCAGTACTTC. The chain joins TRBV5-4 to TRBJ2-7; TRBD2 agrees at 8 bases. V was clipped by 4 bases and J by 5 bases; unmatched bases: 8. From germline, CDR1 is SGHNT and CDR2 YYREEE (reference sequence). The CDR3 has 14 amino acids.

This sequence joins TRBV5-4 and TRBJ2-5; tentatively, D is TRBD2 (6 bases). The CDR3 runs 15 residues. The germline V and J ends were trimmed by 0 bases and 7 bases, with 16 bases remaining between them. Germline-derived CDR1 and CDR2 are SGHNT and YYREEE (reference sequence). This CDR3 is CASSLASGGIGTQYF. DNA of the CDR3: TGTGCCAGCAGCTTGGCCAGTGGAGGGATCGGGACCCAGTACTTC. Full variable domain (outside the CDR3, taken from reference TRBV5-4 and TRBJ2-5): ETGVTQSPTHLIKTRGQQVTLRCSSQSGHNTVSWYQQALGQGPQFIFQYYREEENGRGNFPPRFSGLQFPNYSSELNVNALELDDSALYLCASSLASGGIGTQYFGPGTRLLVL.

V gene TRBV5-1 combines with J gene TRBJ2-1; TRBD1 agrees at 9 bases. This CDR3 has 16 amino acids. J gave up 7 bases and V 4 bases, and 12 bases lay outside the gene matches. Germline-derived CDR1 and CDR2 are SGHRS and YFSETQ. The CDR3: CASSGYRDRALNEQFF. The CDR3, as DNA: TGCGCCAGCAGCGGGTACCGGGACAGGGCTTTGAATGAGCAGTTCTTC.

The V gene is TRBV10-2, the J gene TRBJ2-5, with 7 bases aligning to TRBD2. The germline CDR1 and CDR2 sequences are WSHSY and SAAADI. Trimming at V came to 6 bases and at J to 2 bases, leaving 3 bases not matched to a gene. The CDR3 is 13 residues long. The CDR3 sequence: CASRLGGQETQYF. As DNA, the CDR3 is TGCGCCAGCAGGCTCGGGGGGCAAGAGACCCAGTACTTC.

This chain connects TRBV6-5 to TRBJ2-7; D is undetermined. V was cut by 6 bases and J by 0 bases, with 9 bases left in between. CDR1 and CDR2 from the germline V gene are MNHEY and SVGAGI. This CDR3 is 13 amino acids long. DNA of the CDR3: TGTGCCAGCAGGAGGATCGCCTCCTACGAGCAGTACTTC. Its protein product is CASRRIASYEQYF.

This rearrangement joins TRBV15 to TRBJ2-2; 7 nucleotides agree with TRBD1. The CDR3 totals 19 residues. CDR1 is LNHNV and CDR2 is YYDKDF in the germline V gene (reference sequence). After removal of 3 bases from V and 4 bases from J, the junction contained 17 bases not matched to a gene. The CDR3 is CATSSPRQGVSLSTGELFF. CDR3 DNA sequence: TGTGCCACCAGCAGTCCTAGACAGGGTGTTTCATTGAGCACCGGGGAGCTGTTTTTT.

This CDR3 reads CASRSDRDSGNTIYF. In nucleotides, the CDR3 is TGTGCCAGCAGATCGGACAGGGACTCTGGAAACACCATATATTTT. The gene calls are TRBV11-2 and TRBJ1-3; 8 bases line up with TRBD1. Germline trimming cut 6 bases from V and 0 bases from J; bases unmatched to any gene: 4. Germline-derived CDR1 and CDR2 are SGHAT and FQNNGV. The CDR3 is 15 amino acids.

The CDR3 region is CASSYTRINTEAFF. The CDR3, as DNA: TGTGCCAGCAGTTACACGCGTATCAACACTGAAGCTTTCTTT. This rearrangement joins TRBV6-5 to TRBJ1-1; D is uncertain. The V gene lost 2 bases and the J gene lost 2 bases, with 9 bases spanning the gap. This CDR3 comprises 14 residues. The V gene's germline CDR1 is MNHEY and CDR2 SVGAGI.

The J gene is TRBJ1-3, the V gene TRBV27; 7 bases align to TRBD1. This CDR3 region has 13 residues. Per germline, CDR1 MNHEY and CDR2 SMNVEV (reference sequence). With 6 bases clipped from V and 4 bases from J, the junction kept 3 bases outside the gene matches. The CDR3 region is CASRLGQGNTIYF. The CDR3 DNA reads as TGTGCCAGCAGATTGGGACAGGGAAACACCATATATTTT.

The CDR3 reads CASSGGQGGWTEAFF. The CDR3, as DNA: TGTGCCAGCAGCGGGGGACAGGGAGGATGGACTGAAGCTTTCTTT. This chain uses TRBV5-4 with TRBJ1-1, with 9 positions matching TRBD1. Germline assignment: CDR1 SGHNT and CDR2 YYREEE (reference sequence). This CDR3 region has 15 residues. V lost 4 bases, J lost 5 bases, and 9 bases stayed unmatched.

This clone was detected a few times. The V call is TRBV10-1, the J call TRBJ1-4; 7 bases are a match to TRBD1. V gave up 3 bases and J gave up 5 bases; unmatched junction bases: 3. The V gene's germline CDR1 is WNHNN and CDR2 SYGVQD (reference sequence). This CDR3 comprises 14 residues. The CDR3 DNA sequence: TGCGCCAGCAGTGACGGCAGGGGGAATGAAAAACTGTTTTTT. The encoded protein is CASSDGRGNEKLFF.

The chain joins TRBV6-1 to TRBJ1-2, with TRBD1 as a possible D gene (6 bases). V lost 5 bases and J lost 6, with 16 bases in between. The germline V gene has CDR1 MNHNS and CDR2 SASEGT. The CDR3 loop spans 14 amino acids. The CDR3, as DNA: TGTGCCAGCAGTTGGAACCGGGACATTAATGGCTACACCTTC. Translating it yields CASSWNRDINGYTF.

The V and J genes are TRBV11-3 and TRBJ2-1; TRBD2 matches 10 bases. J lost 4 bases, V lost 1 base, and 7 bases had no gene match. Germline CDR1 and CDR2: SGHNT and YENEEA. The length of the CDR3 is 17 residues. The CDR3 sequence is CASSLVAGTSEYNEQFF. In DNA, the CDR3 is TGTGCCAGCAGCTTAGTTGCGGGGACTAGCGAGTACAATGAGCAGTTCTTC.

The chain couples TRBV5-4 to TRBJ2-5; unclear D gene. Trimming stripped 0 bases from V and 3 bases from J, with 9 bases between. CDR1 and CDR2 from the germline V gene are SGHNT and YYREEE (reference sequence). The CDR3 consists of 14 residues. CDR3 nucleotide sequence: TGTGCCAGCAGCTTGGGATGGTCAAAAGAGACCCAGTACTTC. This gives the protein CASSLGWSKETQYF.

The gene calls are TRBV30 and TRBJ1-5, with TRBD1 as a possible D gene (5 bases). V was clipped by 0 bases and J by 6 bases, with 9 bases between them. The CDR3 contains 13 residues. CDR1 and CDR2 from the germline V gene are GTSNPN and SVGIG (reference sequence). The CDR3 region is CAWSVRDAQPQHF. Written as DNA, the CDR3 is TGTGCCTGGAGTGTCAGGGATGCTCAGCCCCAGCATTTT. Drawing the rest from reference TRBV30 and TRBJ1-5, the complete variable domain is SQTIHQWPATLVQPVGSPLSLECTVEGTSNPNLYWYRQAAGRGLQLLFYSVGIGQISSEVPQNLSASRPQDRQFILSSKKLLLSDSGFYLCAWSVRDAQPQHFGDGTRLSIL.

The chain combines TRBV10-3 with TRBJ2-3; perhaps TRBD1 as D (7 bases). CDR3 size: 16 residues. Germline V gene lookup returns CDR1 ENHRY and CDR2 SYGVKD. The ends were cut back, 4 bases at V and 2 bases at J, with 16 bases in the middle. CDR3: CAISGGQGGTTDTQYF. In nucleotides, the CDR3 is TGTGCCATCAGTGGCGGGCAGGGGGGTACCACAGATACGCAGTATTTT.

This chain uses TRBV9 with TRBJ1-1; D not resolved. The CDR3 totals 14 residues. Per the germline V gene, CDR1 is SGDLS and CDR2 is YYNGEE. The DNA of the CDR3 is TGTGCTTCCAACCCATTCGAAGGGAACACTGAAGCTTTCTTT. It codes for CASNPFEGNTEAFF.

V and J are TRBV6-5 and TRBJ1-6; no clear D gene. The CDR3 sequence is 14 residues long. Trimming stripped 2 bases from V and 6 bases from J, with 8 bases between. CDR1 is MNHEY and CDR2 is SVGAGI in the germline V gene. The CDR3 DNA follows: TGTGCCAGCAGTTACATGGGCATTAATTCACCCCTCCACTTT. It yields the protein CASSYMGINSPLHF.

V usage is TRBV5-4 and J usage is TRBJ1-4; D is ambiguous. Looked up from germline, CDR1 is SGHNT and CDR2 is YYREEE (reference sequence). The length of the CDR3 is 14 residues. V lost 2 bases and J lost 2, with 7 bases in between. DNA of the CDR3: TGTGCCAGCAGCTTTGGGCAGACTAATGAAAAACTGTTTTTT. It codes for CASSFGQTNEKLFF.

This CDR3 is CASSERGAGVTDTQYF. The CDR3 coding sequence is TGTGCCAGCAGCGAGAGGGGAGCGGGAGTCACAGATACGCAGTATTTT. V and J are TRBV7-9 and TRBJ2-3, with 8 positions matching TRBD2. CDR3 length equals 16 residues. V lost 5 bases and J lost 2; bases outside the gene matches: 9. Germline assignment: CDR1 SEHNR and CDR2 FQNEAQ (reference sequence).